The clone carrying this TCR beta chain was seen a handful of times. Its specificity is not known. These data are taken from a study of T-cell reconstitution after alpha-beta-depleted transplantation in children. Study outcomes and limitations: Reportedly, only several hundred clones from non-depleted graft cells drove alpha-beta T-cell counts at about two months. Diversity and T-cell counts at one year after transplant derived mostly from new T cells. At day 60, the high TCRbeta diversity found in some patients originated from recipient T cells and thymic progenitors that had survived.

CDR1 and CDR2 from the germline V gene are SGDLS and YYNGEE. With V trimmed by 0 bases and J by 6 bases, 4 bases remained unmatched. The CDR3 runs 14 residues. Library preparation (for TCRbeta) was performed with unique molecular identifiers. TCRdb processed the PCR reads anew with MiXCR; each CDR3 protein has one entry. The repertoire holds about 980,000 distinct CDR3 sequences, with 25% to 30% as singletons. The source is a boy under three years old who had a stem cell transplant for SCID, so the T cells may come from the graft donor. The sample consisted of PBMCs, mostly from graft donor cells, taken 360 days after TCRalphabeta/CD19-depleted stem cell transplant. This sequence joins TRBV9 and TRBJ2-7; 9 nucleotides align to TRBD2. The CDR3 DNA follows: TGTGCCAGCAGCGTAGGCGGGGGGGCAGCCGAGCAGTACTTC. This sequence encodes CASSVGGGAAEQYF.